The present TCR beta chain was sequenced within a study of T cell responses to AZD1222 COVID-19 vaccine. Repertoires were generated with immunoSEQ multiplex PCR, while TCRdb's copy carries only in-frame clones and drops some. The table has approximately 70,000 clones, 86% seen once. The CDR3 totals 15 residues. The V end lost 3 bases, the J end lost 0 bases, and 12 bases lay between the germline ends. Germline loops: CDR1 LNHDA, CDR2 SQIVND (reference sequence). The V call is TRBV19, the J call TRBJ2-7; D tentatively reads TRBD1 or TRBD2 (6 bases each). This TCR derives from an adult in good health. The source material was peripheral blood, sampled on day 0 of AZD1222 vaccination. CDR3 in amino acids: CASSMRGVSSYEQYF. The CDR3 DNA reads TGTGCCAGTAGTATGAGGGGGGTCAGCTCCTACGAGCAGTACTTC.